The present T cell receptor beta chain was sequenced within a study of tumor-infiltrating lymphocytes in primary liver carcinoma. The researchers produced TCR beta cDNA from about 510 ng total RNA with a constant-region primer. Construction of TCR beta libraries relied on three successive nested multiplex PCR rounds employing slightly modified ARM-PCR. It was with TRBV1-TRBV30 forward primers and a C-beta reverse primer that the first two PCR rounds were run, at about 9 cycles each. TCRdb independently ran MiXCR on the multiplex PCR reads; one entry per CDR3 protein. This table has around 70,000 distinct CDR3 sequences, approximately 70% appearing once. This clonotype occurred many times. The target antigen is unknown. Overall study findings and caveats: Among the pair types, tumor region pairs showed more overlap than tumor-adjacent and tumor-blood pairs.

The germline V gene encodes CDR1 SEHNR and CDR2 FQNEAQ (reference sequence). Unmatched junction bases numbered 5, after V lost 0 bases and J lost 0 bases. CDR3 size: 17 residues. The source material, roughly 18-30 mg of unsorted bulk tissue, was used to co-extract RNA and DNA. Patients had primary liver carcinoma treated by surgical resection. J is TRBJ2-1 and V is TRBV7-9; 7 nucleotides line up with TRBD2. The material sequenced was liver tumor tissue from sampling region 4. Subset: tumor region T4, right-lateral pole. This receptor was identified in a man aged 40-49 years with primary liver carcinoma and hepatitis B virus infection. The CDR3 spells CASSLALGGSSYNEQFF. As DNA, the CDR3 is TGTGCCAGCAGCTTAGCGCTGGGCGGGAGCTCCTACAATGAGCAGTTCTTC.